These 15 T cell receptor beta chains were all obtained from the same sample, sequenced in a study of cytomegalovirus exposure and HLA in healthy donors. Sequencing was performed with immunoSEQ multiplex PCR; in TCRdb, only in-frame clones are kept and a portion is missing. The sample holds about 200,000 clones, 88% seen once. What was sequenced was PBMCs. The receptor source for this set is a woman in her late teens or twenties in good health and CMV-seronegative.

CDR3 region: CASSHLRIAKDRTGELFF. CDR3 bases: TGCGCCAGCAGCCACCTTCGAATCGCCAAGGACAGGACCGGGGAGCTGTTTTTT. The rearrangement uses TRBV4-1 and TRBJ2-2, with 7 bases matching TRBD1. V lost 3 bases and J lost 5; bases outside the gene matches: 15. The CDR3 runs to 18 residues. Germline values: CDR1 MGHRA, CDR2 YSYEKL.

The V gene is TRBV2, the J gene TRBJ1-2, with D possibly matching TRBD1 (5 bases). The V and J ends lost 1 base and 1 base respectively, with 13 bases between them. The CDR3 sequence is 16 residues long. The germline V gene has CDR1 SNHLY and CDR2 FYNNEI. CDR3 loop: CASSEGPQGGNYGYTF. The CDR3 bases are TGTGCCAGCAGTGAAGGCCCGCAGGGAGGTAACTATGGCTACACCTTC. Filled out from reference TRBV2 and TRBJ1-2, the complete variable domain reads EPEVTQTPSHQVTQMGQEVILRCVPISNHLYFYWYRQILGQKVEFLVSFYNNEISEKSEIFDDQFSVERPDGSNFTLKIRSTKLEDSAMYFCASSEGPQGGNYGYTFGSGTRLTVV.

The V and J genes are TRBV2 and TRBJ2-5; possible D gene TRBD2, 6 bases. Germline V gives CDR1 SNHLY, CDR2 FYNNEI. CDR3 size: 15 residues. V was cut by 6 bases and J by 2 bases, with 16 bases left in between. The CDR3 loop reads CASRPGGLRQETQYF. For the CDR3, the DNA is TGTGCCAGCAGGCCCGGGGGACTCCGACAAGAGACCCAGTACTTC.

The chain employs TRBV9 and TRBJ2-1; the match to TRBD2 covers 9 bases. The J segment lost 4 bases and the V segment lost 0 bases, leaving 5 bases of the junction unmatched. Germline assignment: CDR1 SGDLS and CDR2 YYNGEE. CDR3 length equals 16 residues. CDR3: CASSVGASGNYNEQFF. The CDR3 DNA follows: TGTGCCAGCAGCGTAGGCGCTAGCGGGAATTACAATGAGCAGTTCTTC.

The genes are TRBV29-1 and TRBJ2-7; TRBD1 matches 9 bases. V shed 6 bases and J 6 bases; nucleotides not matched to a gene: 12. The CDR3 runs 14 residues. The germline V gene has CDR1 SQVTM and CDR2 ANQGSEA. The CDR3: CSVGKQGARGEQYF. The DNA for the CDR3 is TGCAGCGTAGGTAAACAGGGGGCGCGGGGCGAGCAGTACTTC.

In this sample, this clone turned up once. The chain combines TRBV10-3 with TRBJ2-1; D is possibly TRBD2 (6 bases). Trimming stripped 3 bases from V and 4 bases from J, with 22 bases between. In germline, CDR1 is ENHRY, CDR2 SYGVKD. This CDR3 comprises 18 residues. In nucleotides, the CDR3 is TGTGCCATCAGTGAATACCCTTCGGGAGCGGCCTTGTACAATGAGCAGTTCTTC. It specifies CAISEYPSGAALYNEQFF.

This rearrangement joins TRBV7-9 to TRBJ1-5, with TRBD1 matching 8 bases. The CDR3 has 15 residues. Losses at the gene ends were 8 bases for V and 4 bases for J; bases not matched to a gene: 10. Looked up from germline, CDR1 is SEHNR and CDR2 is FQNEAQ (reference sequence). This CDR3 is CASGTGTGGNQPQHF. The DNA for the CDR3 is TGTGCCAGCGGCACCGGGACAGGTGGAAATCAGCCCCAGCATTTT. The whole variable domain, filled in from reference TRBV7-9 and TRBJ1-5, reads DTGVSQNPRHKITKRGQNVTFRCDPISEHNRLYWYRQTLGQGPEFLTYFQNEAQLEKSRLLSDRFSAERPKGSFSTLEIQRTEQGDSAMYLCASGTGTGGNQPQHFGDGTRLSIL.

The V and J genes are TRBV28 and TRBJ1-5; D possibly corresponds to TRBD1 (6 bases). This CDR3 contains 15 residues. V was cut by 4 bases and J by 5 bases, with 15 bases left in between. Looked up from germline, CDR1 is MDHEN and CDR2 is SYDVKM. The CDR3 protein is CASSSAGGPHQPQHF. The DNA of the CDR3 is TGTGCCAGCAGTTCGGCCGGGGGGCCCCATCAGCCCCAGCATTTT. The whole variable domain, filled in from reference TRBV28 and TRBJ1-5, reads DVKVTQSSRYLVKRTGEKVFLECVQDMDHENMFWYRQDPGLGLRLIYFSYDVKMKEKGDIPEGYSVSREKKERFSLILESASTNQTSMYLCASSSAGGPHQPQHFGDGTRLSIL.

CDR3 protein: CASSEEWQRGKETQYF. As DNA, the CDR3 is TGTGCCAGCAGTGAAGAGTGGCAGCGGGGAAAAGAGACCCAGTACTTC. The rearrangement links TRBV6-1 to TRBJ2-5; 7 bases agree with TRBD2. The CDR3 extends over 16 amino acids. Germline loops: CDR1 MNHNS, CDR2 SASEGT. The ends lost 1 base at V and 3 bases at J; junction bases unmatched: 8.

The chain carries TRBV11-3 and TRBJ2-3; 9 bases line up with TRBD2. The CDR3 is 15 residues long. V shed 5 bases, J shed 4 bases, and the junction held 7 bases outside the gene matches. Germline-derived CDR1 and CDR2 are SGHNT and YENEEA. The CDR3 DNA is TGTGCCAGCAGCACAGCGGGAGGCCTGCCAGATACGCAGTATTTT. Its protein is CASSTAGGLPDTQYF.

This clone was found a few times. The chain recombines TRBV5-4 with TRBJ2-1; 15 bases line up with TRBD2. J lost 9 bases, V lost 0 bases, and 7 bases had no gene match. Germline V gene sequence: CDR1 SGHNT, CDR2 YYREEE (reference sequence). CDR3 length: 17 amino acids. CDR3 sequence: CASSLGLLGLAGGEQFF. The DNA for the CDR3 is TGTGCCAGCAGCTTGGGGTTGTTGGGACTAGCGGGAGGTGAGCAGTTCTTC.

CDR3 sequence reads: CASSISPLFGDKQRETQYF. The CDR3 DNA follows: TGTGCCAGCAGTATTTCCCCCCTCTTCGGGGACAAGCAAAGGGAGACCCAGTACTTC. This chain links TRBV2 with TRBJ2-5, with a tentative D call TRBD1 (6 bases). V was trimmed by 5 bases and J by 5 bases, leaving 30 bases between them. This CDR3 region has 19 residues. Germline CDR1 reads SNHLY; CDR2 reads FYNNEI.

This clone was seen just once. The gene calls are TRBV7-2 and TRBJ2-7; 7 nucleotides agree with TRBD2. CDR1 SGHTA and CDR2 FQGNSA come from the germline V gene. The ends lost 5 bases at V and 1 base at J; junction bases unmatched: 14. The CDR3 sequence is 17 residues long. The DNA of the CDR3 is TGTGCCAGCAGCGAGCGACCGGGTGCGGGAGTGTCCTACGAGCAGTACTTC. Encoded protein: CASSERPGAGVSYEQYF. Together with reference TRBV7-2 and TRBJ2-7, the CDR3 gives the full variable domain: GAGVSQSPSNKVTEKGKDVELRCDPISGHTALYWYRQSLGQGLEFLIYFQGNSAPDKSGLPSDRFSAERTGGSVSTLTIQRTQQEDSAVYLCASSERPGAGVSYEQYFGPGTRLTVT.

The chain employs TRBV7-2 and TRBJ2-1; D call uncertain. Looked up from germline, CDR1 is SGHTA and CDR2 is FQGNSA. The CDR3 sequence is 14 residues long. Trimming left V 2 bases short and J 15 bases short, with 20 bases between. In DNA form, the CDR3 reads TGTGCCAGCAGCTTAATCAGTGCTACGGTGGAGAGGTTCTTC. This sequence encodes CASSLISATVERFF.

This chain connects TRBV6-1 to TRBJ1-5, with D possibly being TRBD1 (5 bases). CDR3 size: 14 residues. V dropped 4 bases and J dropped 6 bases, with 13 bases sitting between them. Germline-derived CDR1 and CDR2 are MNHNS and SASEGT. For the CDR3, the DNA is TGTGCCAGCAGTGCTCGGCAGGGCGGTCAGCCCCAGCATTTT. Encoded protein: CASSARQGGQPQHF.